Presented here are 25 T cell receptor beta chains from one specimen sequenced in a study of blood T cell repertoires in COVID-19. The protocol was immunoSEQ multiplex PCR, while the TCRdb copy is restricted to in-frame clones and leaves out a portion. Counted here are under 250,000 clones, about four fifths occurring once; the ten biggest clones make up 3.6%. Sequenced sample: PBMCs or T cells enriched from blood (not recorded which). These receptors were taken from a woman aged 40 to 50 who had been exposed to COVID-19.

V and J are TRBV6-5 and TRBJ2-1; 9 positions match TRBD1. CDR3 size: 15 residues. In germline, CDR1 is MNHEY, CDR2 SVGAGI. With V trimmed by 0 bases and J by 8 bases, 5 bases remained unmatched. In nucleotides, the CDR3 is TGTGCCAGCAGTTACTCGTGGGGACAGGGCGATGAGCAGTTCTTC. Protein product: CASSYSWGQGDEQFF.

The J gene is TRBJ2-5, the V gene TRBV9, with a tentative D call TRBD1 (6 bases). CDR3 length: 13 amino acids. Germline lookup yields CDR1 SGDLS and CDR2 YYNGEE. Trimming left V 0 bases short and J 5 bases short, with 8 bases between. CDR3 coding DNA: TGTGCCAGCAGCGTAGGTAGGGGGGAGACCCAGTACTTC. Amino acid sequence: CASSVGRGETQYF.

The chain carries TRBV9 and TRBJ2-5; 12 bases are a match to TRBD2. The CDR3 has 15 residues. The germline CDR1 and CDR2 sequences are SGDLS and YYNGEE. Germline trimming cut 3 bases from V and 3 bases from J; bases unmatched to any gene: 3. CDR3 nucleotides: TGTGCCAGCAGCGCACGACTAGCGGGGGAAGAGACCCAGTACTTC. Translating it yields CASSARLAGEETQYF.

This chain links TRBV27 with TRBJ2-3; 14 bases are shared with TRBD2. V shed 6 bases, J shed 6 bases, and the junction held 11 bases outside the gene matches. This CDR3 has 17 amino acids. CDR1 and CDR2 (germline): MNHEY, SMNVEV (reference sequence). CDR3 loop: CASSQPLTSGGVDTQYF. The CDR3 DNA sequence: TGTGCCAGCAGCCAACCACTGACTAGCGGGGGGGTTGATACGCAGTATTTT.

The chain has TRBV7-9 and TRBJ2-1, with 11 bases lining up with TRBD1. Germline values: CDR1 SEHNR, CDR2 FQNEAQ (reference sequence). The CDR3 runs 16 residues. The V gene end was trimmed by 5 bases and the J gene end by 3 bases; junction bases not matched to a gene: 6. CDR3 sequence (DNA): TGTGCCAGCAGCCTACAAGGGACAGGGGGCTACAATGAGCAGTTCTTC. Encoded protein: CASSLQGTGGYNEQFF.

The chain couples TRBV6-5 to TRBJ2-5, with TRBD1 matching 10 bases. CDR3 length: 15 amino acids. V shed 6 bases and J 5 bases; nucleotides not matched to a gene: 9. In germline, CDR1 is MNHEY, CDR2 SVGAGI. The CDR3 protein is CASRLDRGQTETQYF. The CDR3 coding sequence is TGTGCCAGCAGATTAGACAGGGGGCAAACGGAGACCCAGTACTTC.

The gene calls are TRBV7-9 and TRBJ2-7; tentatively, D is TRBD1 (5 bases). The CDR3 is 14 amino acids. The V end lost 5 bases, the J end lost 0 bases, and 11 bases lay between the germline ends. The germline V gene has CDR1 SEHNR and CDR2 FQNEAQ (reference sequence). In DNA, the CDR3 is TGTGCCAGCAGCCAGACAGTAAGCTCCTACGAGCAGTACTTC. Protein product: CASSQTVSSYEQYF.

This chain uses TRBV1 with TRBJ1-1; the table's D call, TRBD1, has no DNA check behind it. TRBV1 represents a pseudogene. CDR3 length equals 14 residues. CDR3 in DNA: TGCACCAGCATCACAGGGGGCCCGAACACTGAAGCTTTCTTT. Translating it yields CTSITGGPNTEAFF.

This chain joins TRBV6-5 and TRBJ1-1; no reliable D call. V was clipped by 2 bases and J by 4 bases, with 11 bases between them. CDR3 length equals 14 residues. CDR1 is MNHEY and CDR2 is SVGAGI in the germline V gene. DNA for the CDR3: TGTGCCAGCAGTTACGTGGCGTCGGGCACTGAAGCTTTCTTT. Its translation: CASSYVASGTEAFF.

V is TRBV5-8 and J is TRBJ1-5; D perhaps matches TRBD1 (6 bases). This CDR3 region has 14 residues. The germline CDR1 and CDR2 sequences are SGHTS and YDEGEE. The V and J ends lost 3 bases and 7 bases respectively, with 14 bases between them. CDR3 loop: CASSSNTGYQPQHF. For the CDR3, the DNA is TGTGCCAGCAGCTCGAATACAGGGTACCAGCCCCAGCATTTT.

The CDR3: CASSVVSRRADTQYF. The CDR3 coding sequence is TGTGCCAGCAGCGTAGTATCTAGGAGGGCAGATACGCAGTATTTT. This chain links TRBV9 with TRBJ2-3, with a weak D call TRBD2 (6 bases). Germline CDR1 SGDLS, CDR2 YYNGEE. V lost 0 bases to trimming and J lost 4 bases, with 12 bases between them. This CDR3 comprises 15 residues.

The rearrangement links TRBV9 to TRBJ1-2; TRBD1 agrees at 7 bases. Germline V CDR1 and CDR2: SGDLS, YYNGEE. V shed 4 bases and J 5 bases; nucleotides not matched to a gene: 8. This CDR3 has 14 residues. CDR3 sequence reads: CASSPLDRAYGYTF. For the CDR3, the DNA is TGTGCCAGCAGCCCGCTTGACAGGGCGTATGGCTACACCTTC. Based on the CDR3 plus reference TRBV9 and TRBJ1-2, the full variable domain is DSGVTQTPKHLITATGQRVTLRCSPRSGDLSVYWYQQSLDQGLQFLIQYYNGEERAKGNILERFSAQQFPDLHSELNLSSLELGDSALYFCASSPLDRAYGYTFGSGTRLTVV.

This clone was observed a handful of times. This chain connects TRBV7-2 to TRBJ1-6; 8 nucleotides line up with TRBD1. The J segment lost 9 bases and the V segment lost 2 bases, leaving 18 bases of the junction unmatched. The CDR3 runs to 19 residues. Germline values: CDR1 SGHTA, CDR2 FQGNSA. The CDR3 region has the DNA TGTGCCAGCAGCTTAAGGGCCAAGGGTGGAGGACAGGGTGGTTCACCCCTCCACTTT. This gives the protein CASSLRAKGGGQGGSPLHF.

The J gene is TRBJ1-4, the V gene TRBV5-4, with a weak D call TRBD1 (6 bases). The CDR3 has 15 residues. V lost 5 bases to trimming and J lost 5 bases, with 16 bases between them. Per germline, CDR1 SGHNT and CDR2 YYREEE (reference sequence). CDR3 sequence: CASSQKQGANEKLFF. The CDR3 coding sequence is TGTGCCAGCAGTCAAAAACAGGGAGCAAATGAAAAACTGTTTTTT.

The gene calls are TRBV28 and TRBJ1-2, with a possible D match to TRBD1 (5 bases). The CDR3 totals 13 residues. CDR1 is MDHEN and CDR2 is SYDVKM in the germline V gene. V lost 7 bases to trimming and J lost 8 bases, with 17 bases between them. CDR3 bases: TGTGCCAGCAAAGGGGCAGATTTTATAGGCTACACCTTC. It encodes CASKGADFIGYTF.

A remark on this clone: The same CDR3 arises from other DNA sequences in this sample as well. The chain carries TRBV5-1 and TRBJ2-7; 8 bases align to TRBD1. The CDR3 is made up of 14 amino acids. CDR1 and CDR2 from the germline V gene are SGHRS and YFSETQ. V lost 4 bases and J lost 2; bases outside the gene matches: 5. The DNA for the CDR3 is TGCGCCAGCAGCCCCGGGACAGGCACCTACGAGCAGTACTTC. It specifies CASSPGTGTYEQYF.

The chain is built from TRBV6-5 and TRBJ2-7, with D perhaps matching TRBD1 (6 bases). The CDR3 extends over 14 amino acids. Between the trimmed V and J ends, which lost 6 bases and 1 base, there was a span of 13 bases. Germline values: CDR1 MNHEY, CDR2 SVGAGI. The CDR3 DNA sequence: TGTGCCAGCAGATCAGTCGACAGGTCCTACGAGCAGTACTTC. It encodes CASRSVDRSYEQYF.

V gene TRBV7-3 combines with J gene TRBJ1-2; a possible D gene is TRBD1 (6 bases). V lost 2 bases and J 8 bases, leaving 18 bases between the germline ends. Germline CDR1 and CDR2: SGHTA and FQGTGA. The CDR3 covers 15 residues. The CDR3 protein is CASSLLGQTGEGYTF. The CDR3 nucleotides read TGTGCCAGCAGCTTATTGGGACAAACAGGTGAAGGCTACACCTTC.

The chain links TRBV28 to TRBJ1-1; TRBD1 might be the D (5 bases). V was pared by 7 bases and J by 3 bases, with 9 bases between. Germline assignment: CDR1 MDHEN and CDR2 SYDVKM. This CDR3 is built from 12 residues. CDR3 sequence reads: CASKEGDTEAFF. Written as DNA, the CDR3 is TGTGCCAGCAAAGAAGGGGACACTGAAGCTTTCTTT. Supplemented by reference TRBV28 and TRBJ1-1, the full variable domain reads DVKVTQSSRYLVKRTGEKVFLECVQDMDHENMFWYRQDPGLGLRLIYFSYDVKMKEKGDIPEGYSVSREKKERFSLILESASTNQTSMYLCASKEGDTEAFFGQGTRLTVV.

This clone was found once. This chain joins TRBV3-1 (or the pseudogene TRBV3-2) and TRBJ1-1; 11 bases agree with TRBD1. The germline CDR1 and CDR2 sequences are LGHDT and YNNKEL (reference sequence). There are 15 residues in the CDR3. J gave up 8 bases and V 1 base, and 6 bases lay outside the gene matches. CDR3 nucleotide sequence: TGTGCCAGCAGCCAAGCGGACAGGGGGCGACGGGAAGCTTTCTTT. Its translation is CASSQADRGRREAFF.

The V call is TRBV7-6, the J call TRBJ1-2; a weak D match, TRBD1 (5 bases). CDR1 and CDR2 from the germline V gene are SGHVS and FNYEAQ. The CDR3 runs to 16 residues. V lost 5 bases and J 2 bases, leaving 18 bases between the germline ends. CDR3 residues: CASSLAGAGENYGYTF. The CDR3 DNA reads as TGTGCCAGCAGCCTCGCTGGGGCAGGCGAAAACTATGGCTACACCTTC.

This sequence joins TRBV10-1 and TRBJ1-2; 8 bases agree with TRBD1. The V gene's germline CDR1 is WNHNN and CDR2 SYGVQD (reference sequence). Germline trimming cut 8 bases from V and 7 bases from J; bases unmatched to any gene: 9. This CDR3 has 13 amino acids. The CDR3 DNA sequence: TGCGCCAGCGGCAGACAGGGGTGCTTTGGCTACACCTTC. Translated: CASGRQGCFGYTF.

The sample holds a few counts of this clone. The rearrangement joins TRBV5-1 to TRBJ1-1; D may be TRBD1 (5 bases). This CDR3 contains 15 residues. The germline V gene encodes CDR1 SGHRS and CDR2 YFSETQ. V shed 7 bases and J shed 2 bases, with 18 bases lying between them. CDR3 nucleotides: TGCGCCAGCGACCCAGGGTCCCTCCTCAACACTGAAGCTTTCTTT. Translated, it gives CASDPGSLLNTEAFF.

This clone occurred once. The rearrangement links TRBV10-3 to TRBJ1-2, with TRBD1 matching over 9 bases. Germline CDR1 ENHRY, CDR2 SYGVKD. The trim removed 5 bases at V and 6 bases at J, leaving 7 bases unmatched. This CDR3 spans 14 amino acids. The CDR3 loop is CAISLGQGGNGYTF. The CDR3 bases are TGTGCCATCAGTCTGGGACAGGGAGGGAATGGCTACACCTTC.

This chain uses TRBV5-8 with TRBJ1-5; D remains unclear. The CDR3 runs to 12 residues. CDR1 and CDR2 (germline): SGHTS, YDEGEE. V was trimmed by 1 base and J by 9 bases, leaving 8 bases between them. The CDR3 protein is CASSLPLGPQHF. Written as DNA, the CDR3 is TGTGCCAGCAGCTTGCCACTTGGGCCCCAGCATTTT.